This note documents a single T cell receptor beta chain sequence. The data belong to a study of T-cell memory formation after mild COVID-19. The CDR3 is 13 amino acids. Per the germline V gene, CDR1 is SGHRS and CDR2 is YFSETQ. Deletions cut 3 bases from V and 9 bases from J, with 15 bases between. From 5'RACE with constant-segment primers came TCR alpha and TCR beta cDNA libraries that carried sample barcodes and UMIs. TCRdb re-called the 5' RACE reads through MiXCR, storing one row per CDR3 protein. This table holds 250,000 to 350,000 distinct CDR3 sequences, around 16% found once. The sample taken for sequencing was PBMCs or a T cell subset sorted from them (not recorded which). This clonotype was obtained from a man aged 18 to 30 who had mild COVID-19 (a few samples of this study predate the infection). Cell type and time point are not known. V gene TRBV5-1 combines with J gene TRBJ1-1; unclear D gene. This CDR3 reads CASSSKTDFKAFF. The CDR3, as DNA: TGCGCCAGCAGCTCGAAAACAGATTTTAAAGCTTTCTTT.